This T cell receptor (beta chain) was identified during a study of PD-L1 blockade in urothelial cancer (dated by TCRdb to 2015 to 2018). At the level of the whole study: Therapy was started in the mid-2010s for all patients, and atezolizumab 1,200 mg was administered intravenously every 3 weeks. About 90% of the roughly 29 patients were identified as males with urothelial cancer of bladder origin, and a prior smoking history was reported by 18 of 29 patients. Patients had an ECOG performance status of 0 or 1 and had received between 0 and 3 prior chemotherapy regimens. Blood samples were analyzed at two time points: 3 weeks after treatment start (second dose) and 6 weeks after treatment start. A median of roughly 140,000 T cells and around 81,000 unique TCRs was obtained from blood samples, and a median clonality of approximately 0.077 was observed. Somatic, immune and clinical correlates of response to PD-L1 blockade with atezolizumab in urothelial cancer were the focus of an exploratory multi-omic analysis. Pretreatment tumor samples, along with matched peripheral blood collected serially before and after atezolizumab treatment, underwent TCR sequencing. Durable clinical benefit was defined as progression-free survival longer than 6 months, and TCR features were also tested against progression-free and overall survival. Whole exome sequencing and RNA sequencing of pretreatment tumors were performed alongside TCR sequencing in the same patients. Durable clinical benefit was achieved by nine patients but not by the remaining 20. Under 30 patients had pretreatment blood TCR-seq, roughly 25 had at least one posttreatment blood collection, and roughly 25 had tumor TCR-seq. Points the paper makes about the study in general: Patients with durable benefit showed greater expansion of tumor-associated TCR clones in peripheral blood 3 weeks after starting treatment (n = 22, p = 0.022). Because the sample size was small (n ≈ 27) and many of the analyses were exploratory, the results are meant to be hypothesis-generating. Improved progression-free and overall survival was associated with having pretreatment peripheral blood TCR clonality below the median.

To estimate absolute template abundance from read counts, synthetic TCR analog templates were spiked into each PCR. TCRbeta CDR3 regions were amplified from genomic DNA with bias-controlled V and J gene primers using the immunoSEQ assay. Sequencing of rearranged TCRbeta segments was performed at approximately 20X coverage. The paper's processing steps were these. Sequencing errors were corrected by clustering, and CDR3s were annotated against IMGT so that V, D and J genes could be assigned. Only productive TCRbeta rearrangements were used in downstream analyses, excluding out-of-frame or stop-codon sequences. To compute clonality, Shannon entropy was normalized by the log of the number of unique productive sequences and then subtracted from one. Fisher's exact test with Benjamini-Hochberg correction, using a cutoff of adjusted p below 0.01, was how clones that differed between time points or between blood and tumor were identified. In TCRdb, the immuneACCESS table is reduced to in-frame sequences with V and J assigned. These tables do not hold every clone; where another copy was compared, an unresolved V gene accounts for under half, and the others remain unexplained. V and J calls and clone size are given by that table; D and trimming were obtained from the DNA. In this sample the table shows 15,000 to 20,000 clones, around 81% of which occur a single time. The top ten clonotypes cover more than 1.5% of the sample.

Reading the label with the study, this specimen's time point is: peripheral blood 6 weeks after treatment start. A total of under 35 patients with locally advanced or metastatic urothelial carcinoma, treated at Memorial Sloan Kettering on a trial protocol, made up the cohort. Peripheral blood mononuclear cells were collected pretreatment and during treatment, at between 1 and 8 total time points per patient. The Qiagen DNeasy Blood extraction kit was used to purify genomic DNA from total PBMCs and tumor samples. PBMCs were collected pretreatment and during treatment and were isolated and stored as previously described. Worth noting for this clone: Its antigen specificity is not known. No base-level quality is on record; no much larger clone is a single base apart.

As encoded in the germline V gene, CDR1 is SGHNT while CDR2 is YENEEA. The CDR3 covers 14 residues, taking in both the cysteine and the phenylalanine. The entry retains the CDR3 DNA only, 42 bases that are in frame from base 1. V loses 4 bases, J loses 10 bases, and the germline ends lie 17 bases apart. The rearranged segments are TRBV11-3 and TRBJ2-1; the D gene is possibly TRBD2, with 6 bases matching. This TCR derives from a man aged 45-65 years with urothelial cancer. The material was PBMCs, obtained around atezolizumab (anti-PD-L1) treatment. The DNA sequence follows: TGTGCCAGCAGCTCTCGACGGGGGAAAGGGGAGCAGTTCTTC. The encoded protein is CASSSRRGKGEQFF.